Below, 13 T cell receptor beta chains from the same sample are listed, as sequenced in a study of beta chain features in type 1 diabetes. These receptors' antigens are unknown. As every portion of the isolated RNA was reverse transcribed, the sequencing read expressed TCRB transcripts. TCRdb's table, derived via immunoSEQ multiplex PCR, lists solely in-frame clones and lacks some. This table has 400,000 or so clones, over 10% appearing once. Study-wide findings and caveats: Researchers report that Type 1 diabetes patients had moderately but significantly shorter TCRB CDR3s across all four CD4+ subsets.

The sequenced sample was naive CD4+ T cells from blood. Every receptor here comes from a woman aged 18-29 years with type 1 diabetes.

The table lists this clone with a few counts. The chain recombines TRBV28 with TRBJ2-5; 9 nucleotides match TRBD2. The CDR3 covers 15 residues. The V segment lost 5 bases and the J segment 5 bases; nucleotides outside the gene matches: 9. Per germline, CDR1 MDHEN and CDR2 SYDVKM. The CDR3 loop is CASSESGRLPETQYF. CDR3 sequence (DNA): TGTGCCAGCAGTGAGAGCGGGAGGCTGCCCGAGACCCAGTACTTC.

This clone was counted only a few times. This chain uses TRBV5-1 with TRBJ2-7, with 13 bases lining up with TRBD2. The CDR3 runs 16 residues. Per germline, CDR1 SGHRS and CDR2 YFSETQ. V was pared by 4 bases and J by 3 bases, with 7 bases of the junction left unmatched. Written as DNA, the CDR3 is TGCGCCAGCAGCGAAACCGGGACTAGCGGGGTCTACGAGCAGTACTTC. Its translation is CASSETGTSGVYEQYF.

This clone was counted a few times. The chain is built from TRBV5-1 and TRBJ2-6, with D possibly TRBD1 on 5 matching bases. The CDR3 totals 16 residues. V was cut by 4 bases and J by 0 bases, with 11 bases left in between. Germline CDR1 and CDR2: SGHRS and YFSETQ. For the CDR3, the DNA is TGCGCCAGCAGCCGACGACAGCTCTCTGGGGCCAACGTCCTGACTTTC. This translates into CASSRRQLSGANVLTF.

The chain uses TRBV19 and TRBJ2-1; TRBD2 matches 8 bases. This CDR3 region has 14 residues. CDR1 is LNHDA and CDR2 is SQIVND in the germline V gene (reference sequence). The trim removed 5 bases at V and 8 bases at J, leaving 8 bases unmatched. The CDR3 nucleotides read TGTGCCAGTAGTGGGCAGCGGGGGATGGATGAGCAGTTCTTC. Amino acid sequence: CASSGQRGMDEQFF.

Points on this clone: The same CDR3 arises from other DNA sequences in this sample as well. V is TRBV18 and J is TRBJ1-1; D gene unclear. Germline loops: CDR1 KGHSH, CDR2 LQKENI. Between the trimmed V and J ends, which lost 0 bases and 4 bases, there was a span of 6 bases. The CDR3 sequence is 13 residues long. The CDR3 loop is CASSPPSFTEAFF. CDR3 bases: TGTGCCAGCTCACCACCGAGCTTCACTGAAGCTTTCTTT.

The CDR3 DNA sequence: TGTGCCAGTCTCAACCTCGACAGGACTTATGGCTACACCTTC. Translated, it gives CASLNLDRTYGYTF. The V and J genes are TRBV19 and TRBJ1-2; D perhaps matches TRBD1 (6 bases). V was shortened by 8 bases and J by 5 bases, with 18 bases between the two germline ends. Germline loops: CDR1 LNHDA, CDR2 SQIVND (reference sequence). There are 14 residues in the CDR3.

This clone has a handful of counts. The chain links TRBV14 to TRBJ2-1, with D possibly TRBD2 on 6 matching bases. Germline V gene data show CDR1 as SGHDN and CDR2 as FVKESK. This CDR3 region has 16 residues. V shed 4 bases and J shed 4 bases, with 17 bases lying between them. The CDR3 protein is CASSRTGLPRYNEQFF. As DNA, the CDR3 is TGTGCCAGCAGCCGCACGGGACTTCCCCGATACAATGAGCAGTTCTTC.

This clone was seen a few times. In nucleotides, the CDR3 is TGTGCCAGTGCACAATCCGACAGGGGCGAAGCTTTCTTT. Its translation: CASAQSDRGEAFF. The J gene is TRBJ1-1, the V gene TRBV7-3; 8 bases line up with TRBD1. This CDR3 comprises 13 residues. Per germline, CDR1 SGHTA and CDR2 FQGTGA. With V trimmed by 9 bases and J by 8 bases, 11 bases remained unmatched.

CDR3 amino acids: CASSQRGMGYTDTQYF. In DNA form, the CDR3 reads TGTGCCAGCAGCCAAAGGGGGATGGGGTACACAGATACGCAGTATTTT. The V and J genes are TRBV14 and TRBJ2-3; a weak D match, TRBD1 (6 bases). The CDR3 extends over 16 amino acids. From germline, CDR1 is SGHDN and CDR2 FVKESK. Trimming stripped 2 bases from V and 2 bases from J, with 14 bases between.

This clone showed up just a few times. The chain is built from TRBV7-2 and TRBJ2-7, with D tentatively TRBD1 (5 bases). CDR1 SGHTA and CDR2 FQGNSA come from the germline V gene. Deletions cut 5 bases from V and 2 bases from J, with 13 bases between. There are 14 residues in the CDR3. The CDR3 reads CASSPQWTTYEQYF. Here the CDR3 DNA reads TGTGCCAGCAGCCCGCAGTGGACAACCTACGAGCAGTACTTC.

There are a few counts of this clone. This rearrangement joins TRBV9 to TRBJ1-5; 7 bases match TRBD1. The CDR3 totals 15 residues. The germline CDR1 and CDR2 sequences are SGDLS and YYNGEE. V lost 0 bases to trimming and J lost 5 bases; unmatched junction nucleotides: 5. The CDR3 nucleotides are TGTGCCAGCAGCGTAGAGGGGGCCGGGGATCAGCCCCAGCATTTT. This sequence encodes CASSVEGAGDQPQHF.

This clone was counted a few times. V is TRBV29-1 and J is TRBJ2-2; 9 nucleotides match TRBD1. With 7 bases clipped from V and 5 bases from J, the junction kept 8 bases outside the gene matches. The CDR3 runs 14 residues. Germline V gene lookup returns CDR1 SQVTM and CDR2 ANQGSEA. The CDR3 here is CSATRDRDTGELFF. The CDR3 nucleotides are TGCAGCGCCACCCGGGACAGGGATACCGGGGAGCTGTTTTTT.

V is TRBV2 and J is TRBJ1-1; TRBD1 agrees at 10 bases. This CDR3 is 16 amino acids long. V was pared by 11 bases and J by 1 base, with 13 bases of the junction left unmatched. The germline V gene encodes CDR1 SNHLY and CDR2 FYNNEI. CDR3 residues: CAGNPGTGVWNTEAFF. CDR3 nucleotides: TGTGCCGGGAATCCCGGGACAGGGGTATGGAACACTGAAGCTTTCTTT.